The 3 T cell receptor beta chains below come from one sample, sequenced in a study of cytomegalovirus exposure and HLA in healthy donors. PCR was performed using 60 Vbeta and 13 Jbeta primers. This table comes from immunoSEQ multiplex PCR, and its TCRdb copy is limited to in-frame clones, with some not included. The table lists about 200,000 clones, 80% to 85% of them singletons. Sequenced: PBMCs. Receptor source: a woman aged 45-59 years in good health and CMV-seropositive.

J is TRBJ2-7 and V is TRBV30; TRBD2 agrees at 11 bases. Germline V gives CDR1 GTSNPN, CDR2 SVGIG (reference sequence). V lost 5 bases, J lost 2 bases, and 2 bases stayed unmatched. This CDR3 contains 13 residues. The chain's CDR3 is CAWGSGRAYEQYF. The DNA for the CDR3 is TGTGCCTGGGGTAGCGGGAGGGCCTACGAGCAGTACTTC. The entire variable domain, with the rest obtained from reference TRBV30 and TRBJ2-7, is as follows: SQTIHQWPATLVQPVGSPLSLECTVEGTSNPNLYWYRQAAGRGLQLLFYSVGIGQISSEVPQNLSASRPQDRQFILSSKKLLLSDSGFYLCAWGSGRAYEQYFGPGTRLTVT.

This rearrangement joins TRBV15 to TRBJ1-2; 11 bases fit TRBD1. Germline V CDR1 and CDR2: LNHNV, YYDKDF (reference sequence). V gave up 0 bases and J gave up 9 bases; unmatched junction bases: 6. The CDR3 covers 15 residues. The CDR3 nucleotides read TGTGCCACCAGCAGAGATCGCGGGACAGGGGGAAGCTACACCTTC. Protein product: CATSRDRGTGGSYTF.

V is TRBV18 and J is TRBJ2-5; weak D call: TRBD2 (5 bases). The germline gives CDR1 KGHSH, CDR2 LQKENI. Trimming shortened V by 2 bases and J by 1 base, and 14 bases separated the two germline ends. The length of the CDR3 is 16 residues. CDR3 in amino acids: CASSPRTGIVQETQYF. The CDR3, as DNA: TGTGCCAGCTCACCAAGGACGGGGATTGTCCAAGAGACCCAGTACTTC.